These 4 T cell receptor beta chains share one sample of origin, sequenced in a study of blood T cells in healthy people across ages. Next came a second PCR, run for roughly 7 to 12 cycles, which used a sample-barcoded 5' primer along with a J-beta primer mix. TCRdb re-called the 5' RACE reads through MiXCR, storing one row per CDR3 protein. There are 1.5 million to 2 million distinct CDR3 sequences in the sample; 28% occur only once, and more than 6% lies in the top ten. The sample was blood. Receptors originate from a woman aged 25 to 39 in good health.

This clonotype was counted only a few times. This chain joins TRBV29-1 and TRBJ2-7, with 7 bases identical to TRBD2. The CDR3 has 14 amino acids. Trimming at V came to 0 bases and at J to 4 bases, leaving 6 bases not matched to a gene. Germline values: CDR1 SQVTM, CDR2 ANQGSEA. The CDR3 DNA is TGCAGCGTTGAAGAGAATATCGGGGGGTACGAGCAGTACTTC. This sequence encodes CSVEENIGGYEQYF.

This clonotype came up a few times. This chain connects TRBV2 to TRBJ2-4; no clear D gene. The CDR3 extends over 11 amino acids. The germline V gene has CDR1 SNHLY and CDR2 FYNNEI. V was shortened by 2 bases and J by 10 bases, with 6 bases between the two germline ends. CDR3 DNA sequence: TGTGCCAGCAGTGAACCCTTGATTCAGTACTTC. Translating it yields CASSEPLIQYF.

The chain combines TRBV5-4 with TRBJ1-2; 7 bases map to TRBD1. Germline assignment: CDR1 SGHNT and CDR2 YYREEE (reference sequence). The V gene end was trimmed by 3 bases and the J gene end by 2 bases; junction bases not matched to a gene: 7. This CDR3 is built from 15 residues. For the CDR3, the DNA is TGTGCCAGCAGCTCCGGGACAGACGCCAACTATGGCTACACCTTC. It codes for CASSSGTDANYGYTF.

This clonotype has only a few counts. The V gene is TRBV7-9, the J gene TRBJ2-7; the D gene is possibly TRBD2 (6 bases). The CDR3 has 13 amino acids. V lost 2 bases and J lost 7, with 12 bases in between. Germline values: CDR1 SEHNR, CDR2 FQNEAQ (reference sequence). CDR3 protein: CASSLTGTREQYF. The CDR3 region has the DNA TGTGCCAGCAGCTTAACCGGGACTCGGGAGCAGTACTTC.